This TCR beta chain appears in the sequencing data of a study of cytomegalovirus exposure and HLA in healthy donors listed by TCRdb under 2017. Background on the whole study: In an earlier analysis of several hundred of the donors, less than 350 Gb of sequence data and some 120 million unique TCR beta sequences from roughly 190 million T cells were reported. An early release covering 550 to 650 HLA-typed donors comprised 250 to 350 gigabases of sequencing data and some 79 million unique TCR sequences. Of the 398 genotyped donors, over 65% fell in the genetic ancestry cluster associated with self-reported Caucasian donors. The study aimed to test whether cataloging public T cell receptors could reveal signatures of past pathogen exposure. The study profiled the T cell repertoires of 666 subjects by immunosequencing and related them to cytomegalovirus serostatus. In addition to the first cohort of several hundred subjects, a separate validation cohort of approximately 110 different subjects was used. High-throughput TCR immunosequencing, statistical association of individual TCRs with disease status, and machine learning were combined to predict cytomegalovirus infection status. In a later analysis, previously published TCR beta repertoires from 666 donors were re-analyzed and high-resolution HLA genotyping was added so that TCR occurrence patterns could be studied. In the later analysis, no new phenotypic data were used to find candidate immune exposures; instead, reliance was placed on TCR beta sequences and their occurrence across donors. In an earlier analysis of 550 to 700 of the donors, high-throughput TCR beta sequencing was used to judge whether each TCR beta V gene segment behaved as functional or pseudogenic. Donor age, sex, ethnicity and CMV serostatus were collected together with the repertoire data. A later genetic analysis took genome-wide SNP genotypes for about three fifths of the 666 donors and used that subset as a discovery cohort. Every repertoire in the discovery cohort had been generated on one and the same sequencing platform. HLA typing covered class I and class II loci at four-digit resolution. Typing coverage differed by locus: A, B, C, DRB1 and DQB1 were typed in roughly 620-630 donors, DQA1 in about 560, DPA1 in some 610, and DPB1 in roughly 450. Several DR-DQ haplotypes were treated as single units for association and clustering because of strong linkage in the cohort. Across some 400 genotyped donors of the cohort, an average of roughly 230,000 unique TCR beta nucleotide sequences per donor were sequenced, and around 20% of those sequences were non-productive. Study-wide findings and limitations: According to a later genetic analysis, donors in an Asian-associated ancestry cluster had fewer N-insertions in productive TCRs than the approximately 700-donor mean. A later analysis found that most CMV-associated TCR beta chains appeared HLA-restricted, with HLA associations seemingly driven largely by CMV exposure. According to the authors, the approach could potentially be generalized to other disease states and immunological phenotypes. In a later analysis, around 17,000 TCR beta sequences were associated with specific HLA alleles at a false discovery rate of 0.05. Seventeen rarely observed V segments, including chromosome 9 orphons, were excluded from the earlier analysis of approximately 600 of the donors because counts were too low. Sequencing depth was assumed to be roughly uniform across donors in the presence/absence analyses, though that assumption may not hold. The classifier was reported to diagnose cytomegalovirus status with high specificity and sensitivity in both the original cohort and the validation cohort. Because HLA typing was unavailable for some donors at each locus, only the typed subset was used in association tests. V-gene and J-gene trimming of TCR beta chains was associated with a missense DCLRE1C variant in a later genetic analysis, and the association was replicated in an independent cohort. Broadly in line with IMGT annotations, most TCR beta V segments showed up in productive rearrangements about 90% or about 30% of the time in an earlier analysis of approximately 600 of the donors. In a later analysis, HLA-associated TCR beta chains showed more clonal expansion and lower generation probabilities than non-associated chains that were equally common. Because the 87-base-pair reads could not distinguish some IMGT-functional V segments, including TRBV6-2 and TRBV6-3, those segments were excluded. A further reported finding was that TCR beta sequences accurately predicted the HLA-A and HLA-B alleles for most subjects in the first cohort. In a later analysis, several top co-occurrence clusters were reported to appear linked to parvovirus B19, influenza, CMV and Epstein-Barr virus. The cohort was sequenced for TCR beta chains only, and without alpha or paired-chain data the features that could be detected were limited. The study listed 150 to 200 TCR beta chains as associated with cytomegalovirus. In a later analysis, TCR association rates were found to vary across HLA loci, with the most associated TCRs seen for DRB1 alleles and the fewest for HLA-C alleles. While some public TCRs were present in many individuals, most TCR sequences turned up only very rarely across donors. When HLA alleles, especially DR and DQ, strongly co-occurred, TCR associations were difficult to assign to individual alleles. CMV serostatus was the only immune exposure information available for the cohort. In vitro tests confirmed that a few of the cytomegalovirus-associated TCR beta chains recognize cytomegalovirus antigens. Linkage disequilibrium might explain the correlated functional status among segregating V segments, but an unknown experimental factor could not be ruled out. A group of highly shared sequence variants was considered likely to be a technical artifact of the sequencing pipeline.

The method was the immunoSEQ multiplex PCR assay. A mixture of 60 forward primers for TCR Vbeta segments and 13 reverse primers for TCR Jbeta segments was used in the multiplex PCR. The CDR3 region of rearranged TCR beta genes was amplified from genomic DNA by a multiplex PCR assay. Amplified TCR beta libraries were sequenced as 87-base-pair reads on the Illumina HiSeq System. The original pipeline was this. A later analysis counted tens of millions of unique TCR beta chains across the 666 repertoires, and around 9.9 million of these chains were shared by at least two donors. Raw reads were error-corrected and collapsed into unique sequences by a nearest-neighbor algorithm in which closely related sequences were merged to remove PCR and sequencing errors. To assign V, D and J gene segments, CDR3 sequences were aligned to IMGT reference sequences. For a sequence to be retained, a match of at least six nucleotides was required to both a V gene segment and a J gene segment. A rearrangement counted as productive if the CDR3 had no stop codons and remained in frame with V and J, and every other rearrangement counted as non-productive. Following IMGT convention, CDR3 was defined as the stretch from the second conserved V-encoded cysteine up to the conserved J-encoded phenylalanine. The earlier analysis of some 540 of the donors excluded any sequence lacking an unambiguous match to a single V gene segment. In an earlier analysis of roughly 600 of the donors, a V segment was called functional when productive rearrangements were above 56.7%, and segregating when the standard deviation between donors exceeded 5%. A statistical classification framework was developed to diagnose cytomegalovirus status using the catalog of TCR beta chain sequences. In a later analysis, TCR nucleotide sequences were compared against IMGT/GENE-DB human TR gene sequences so that V and J genes could be assigned. The TCRdist pipeline was used in a later analysis to assign CDR3 sequences and most-parsimonious VDJ recombination scenarios. In a later analysis, each TCR beta chain was defined by its CDR3 amino acid sequence together with its V-gene family, and reads lacking a unique V-gene family were excluded. As a way to deal with suspected cross-contamination and a sequencing artifact, a later analysis dropped over 550 nucleotide sequences that were highly shared and had low generation probability. In a later analysis, a clonal expansion index was calculated for each public chain from normalized within-repertoire ranks of inferred template counts. In a later analysis, generation probabilities were computed using a VDJ recombination model fitted to out-of-frame rearrangements, and the results were checked against IGoR. In a later analysis, TCR-TCR, TCR-HLA and TCR-CMV co-occurrence was scored with hypergeometric tests, and a repertoire-size bias correction was applied to TCR pairs. In a later analysis, false discovery rates were estimated by permuting HLA or CMV assignments 20 times. A later analysis grouped co-occurring TCRs with DBSCAN, adding TCRdist sequence similarity when clustering within HLA-allele-positive subsets. Repertoires with fewer than 30,000 or more than 120,000 public chains, plus five repertoires with anomalous nucleotide sharing, were excluded from co-occurrence clustering. This is the immuneACCESS table as TCRdb keeps it, with only in-frame sequences that have V and J called. A part of the clones is gone; compared with another copy, unresolved V genes explain less than half, and the rest is unexplained. Clone size and the V and J calls come from that table; the DNA yielded D and trimming. Counted in this sample were fewer than 180,000 clones; 70% to 80% of them appeared once. 3.5% of the sample comes from the top ten.

Comments on this clone: Its antigen target is currently unknown. The CDR3 end shows no conserved phenylalanine or tryptophan, and so a read error is likely.

The cohort was made up of 666 healthy bone marrow donors. At the time of sampling, every cohort member was nominally healthy, though immune exposures that went unrecorded were likely present. CMV serostatus was recorded as positive for 250 to 300 and negative for 352 of the 666 cohort members, whereas no CMV serostatus was recorded for the donor in question. A peripheral blood sample was provided by each donor, and peripheral blood mononuclear cells were used for TCR beta sequencing. The Qiagen DNeasy Blood Extraction Kit was used to extract genomic DNA from the blood cell samples. Reading the germline V gene (reference sequence) gives CDR1 GTSNPN and CDR2 SVGIG. V loses 4 bases at its end and J loses 11 bases; junction bases beyond the gene matches: 10. Counting both end residues, the CDR3 totals 12 amino acids. Only CDR3 DNA is held: 36 bases, read in frame from base 1.

The rearranged segments are TRBV30 and TRBJ1-1; 7 junctional bases match TRBD1. The sequencing sample was made of PBMCs. This TCR was sampled from a human donor in good health. The sequenced DNA: TGTGCCTGGAAAAGAGTAGGGGGCGGGGCTTTCCTT. It translates to CAWKRVGGGAFL.